This is a list of T cell receptor beta chains from one sample in a study of blood T cell repertoires in COVID-19. Produced via immunoSEQ multiplex PCR; TCRdb's table is partial and in-frame only. Here the sample spans 150,000 to 200,000 clones, about 75% being singletons. The sample comprised peripheral blood. These receptor sequences come from a woman in her 70s with acute or convalescent COVID-19. Each CDR3 is given with its conserved first and last residue. The order of the fields is V gene, D gene, clone size, J gene, CDR3 protein, CDR3 DNA. A D gene is named only where the DNA matches it firmly. The listing skips clone size in some rows; elsewhere it reads once, few, many or a size class.

TRBV7-9	NA	NA	TRBJ2-3	CASSLELGGTDTQYF	TGTGCCAGCAGCTTAGAGCTGGGCGGCACAGATACGCAGTATTTT
TRBV9	TRBD2	NA	TRBJ2-1	CASSARLAGVNEQFF	TGTGCCAGCAGCGCACGACTAGCGGGAGTCAATGAGCAGTTCTTC
TRBV14	NA	NA	TRBJ2-2	CASSQDRYTGELFF	TGTGCCAGCAGCCAAGACAGGTACACCGGGGAGCTGTTTTTT
TRBV6-5	NA	NA	TRBJ1-6	CASSYSAGGDSPLHF	TGTGCCAGCAGTTACTCTGCGGGGGGGGATTCACCCCTCCACTTT
TRBV6-6	NA	once	TRBJ1-3	CASSSTSSGNTIYF	TGTGCCAGCAGCTCAACGAGCTCTGGAAACACCATATATTTT
TRBV29-1	TRBD1	NA	TRBJ1-4	CSVATGGANEKLFF	TGCAGCGTTGCGACAGGGGGAGCTAATGAAAAACTGTTTTTT
TRBV3-1/TRBV3-2	NA	NA	TRBJ2-1	CASSLWNLGDNEQFF	TGTGCCAGCAGCCTCTGGAACCTCGGGGACAATGAGCAGTTCTTC
TRBV3-1/TRBV3-2	NA	NA	TRBJ2-3	CASRDTSGTDTQYF	TGTGCCAGCAGGGATACTAGTGGAACAGATACGCAGTATTTT
TRBV5-4	TRBD2	NA	TRBJ2-2	CASSTGLAGASTGELFF	TGTGCCAGCAGCACTGGACTAGCGGGAGCGTCAACCGGGGAGCTGTTTTTT
TRBV6-5	NA	NA	TRBJ1-3	CASSFARGNGNTIYF	TGTGCCAGCAGTTTTGCCAGAGGAAACGGAAACACCATATATTTT
TRBV29-1	TRBD2	NA	TRBJ2-7	CSVAQGLAGASYEQYF	TGCAGCGTTGCCCAAGGACTCGCGGGAGCCTCCTACGAGCAGTACTTC
TRBV29-1	TRBD2	NA	TRBJ2-3	CSVVGGASGRDTQYF	TGCAGCGTTGTGGGGGGGGCTAGCGGGAGAGATACGCAGTATTTT
TRBV7-2	NA	NA	TRBJ2-7	CASSLGGGARVRYEQYF	TGTGCCAGCAGCTTAGGGGGGGGCGCCAGGGTCAGATACGAGCAGTACTTC
TRBV29-1	NA	few	TRBJ2-7	CSVRRGSYEQYF	TGCAGCGTTCGCAGGGGCTCCTACGAGCAGTACTTC
TRBV18	TRBD1	NA	TRBJ1-3	CASSPGQARHSGNTIYF	TGTGCCAGCTCACCGGGACAGGCACGACACTCTGGAAACACCATATATTTT
TRBV7-2	NA	NA	TRBJ2-5	CASSDSREETQYF	TGTGCCAGCAGCGACAGCCGGGAAGAGACCCAGTACTTC
TRBV5-1	NA	NA	TRBJ1-2	CASSLTGNYYGYTF	TGCGCCAGCAGCTTGACAGGGAATTACTATGGCTACACCTTC
TRBV10-1	TRBD2	few	TRBJ2-5	CASSGDYPAAQYF	TGCGCCAGCAGCGGGGACTACCCGGCGGCCCAGTACTTC
TRBV27	NA	NA	TRBJ2-3	CASVNWASGTDTQYF	TGTGCCAGCGTCAACTGGGCTAGCGGCACAGATACGCAGTATTTT
TRBV5-1	TRBD1	NA	TRBJ1-6	CASSVDSGTANSPLHF	TGCGCCAGCAGCGTGGACTCCGGGACAGCGAATTCACCCCTCCACTTT
TRBV7-6	NA	NA	TRBJ2-1	CASSLSRRAVYNEQFF	TGTGCCAGCAGCTTATCGCGGAGGGCGGTCTACAATGAGCAGTTCTTC
TRBV30	TRBD1	NA	TRBJ1-2	CAGRGTAAGGYTF	TGTGCCGGACGTGGGACAGCCGCTGGTGGCTACACCTTC
TRBV5-1	TRBD2	NA	TRBJ2-5	CASSPREDGETQYF	TGCGCCAGCAGCCCCCGGGAGGATGGAGAGACCCAGTACTTC
TRBV6-6	NA	NA	TRBJ2-5	CASSQGTYQETQYF	TGTGCCAGCAGCCAAGGGACTTACCAAGAGACCCAGTACTTC
TRBV19	TRBD2	once	TRBJ2-2	CASSIGAGGAGELFF	TGTGCCAGTAGTATAGGAGCGGGAGGTGCCGGGGAGCTGTTTTTT
TRBV5-5	NA	NA	TRBJ1-2	CASSGEQVASYGYTF	TGTGCCAGCAGCGGGGAGCAGGTCGCCTCATATGGCTACACCTTC
TRBV27	NA	NA	TRBJ1-4	CASSERDEGKLFF	TGTGCCAGCTCGGAAAGGGATGAGGGAAAACTGTTTTTT
TRBV21-1	NA	NA	TRBJ2-7	CASSKSPTYQQYF	TGTGCCAGCAGCAAATCTCCTACGTACCAGCAGTACTTC
TRBV5-1	NA	NA	TRBJ2-3	CASSSEGRGGTDTQYF	TGCGCCAGCAGCTCGGAGGGGAGAGGCGGCACAGATACGCAGTATTTT
TRBV6-5	NA	NA	TRBJ2-2	CASSWQGDTGELFF	TGTGCCAGCAGTTGGCAGGGTGACACCGGGGAGCTGTTTTTT
TRBV19	NA	few	TRBJ1-4	CASTRTGNEKLFF	TGTGCCAGTACCAGAACGGGGAATGAAAAACTGTTTTTT
TRBV6-6	TRBD1	NA	TRBJ2-3	CASSYRGQGGDTQYF	TGTGCCAGCAGTTATCGGGGACAGGGGGGAGATACGCAGTATTTT
TRBV5-1	NA	NA	TRBJ1-2	CASSADRMHIPFYGYTF	TGCGCCAGCAGCGCCGACAGAATGCATATCCCCTTCTATGGCTACACCTTC
TRBV19	NA	NA	TRBJ1-6	CASSPGTNSPLHF	TGTGCCAGTAGTCCAGGAACTAATTCACCCCTCCACTTT
TRBV7-2	TRBD2	NA	TRBJ2-2	CASSLMRLAGDTGELFF	TGTGCCAGCAGCTTAATGCGACTAGCGGGGGACACCGGGGAGCTGTTTTTT
TRBV3-1/TRBV3-2	TRBD2	NA	TRBJ2-7	CASSQTSGSSYEQYF	TGTGCCAGCAGCCAGACTAGCGGGAGTTCCTACGAGCAGTACTTC
TRBV6-5	NA	once	TRBJ1-5	CASSRVMEGEGPQHF	TGTGCCAGCAGTCGGGTTATGGAAGGGGAGGGACCCCAGCATTTT
TRBV4-2	NA	NA	TRBJ1-2	CASSQEAGGYGYTF	TGTGCCAGCAGCCAAGAGGCCGGGGGCTATGGCTACACCTTC
TRBV5-1	TRBD1	once	TRBJ1-2	CASSVNRDRDGYTF	TGCGCCAGCAGCGTTAACCGGGACAGGGATGGCTACACCTTC
TRBV5-1	TRBD1	NA	TRBJ2-1	CASSSGQRFDEQFF	TGCGCCAGCAGCTCGGGACAGAGGTTTGATGAGCAGTTCTTC
TRBV9	TRBD2	NA	TRBJ2-7	CASSVELADEQYF	TGTGCCAGCAGCGTAGAACTAGCGGACGAGCAGTACTTC
TRBV6-6	NA	NA	TRBJ1-2	CASRVYEQKYGYTF	TGTGCCAGCAGGGTCTATGAACAGAAGTATGGCTACACCTTC
TRBV29-1	NA	NA	TRBJ2-7	CSVVSPYEQYF	TGCAGCGTTGTCAGTCCCTACGAGCAGTACTTC
TRBV9	NA	NA	TRBJ2-7	CASSVDSVSYEQYF	TGTGCCAGCAGCGTAGACAGTGTCTCCTACGAGCAGTACTTC
TRBV29-1	NA	NA	TRBJ2-7	CSVDSGRSAYEQYF	TGCAGCGTTGATTCGGGTAGATCGGCCTACGAGCAGTACTTC
TRBV14	NA	NA	TRBJ2-7	CASSHLSGSEQYF	TGTGCCAGCAGCCATCTCTCAGGGTCCGAGCAGTACTTC
TRBV21-1	NA	NA	TRBJ2-1	CASSLLPGLARGSYNEQFF	TGTGCCAGCAGCCTTTTACCGGGACTAGCGAGAGGCTCCTACAATGAGCAGTTCTTC
TRBV12-1	NA	NA	TRBJ1-5	CASSLWDTGTGGPRGNQPQHF	TGTGCCAGCAGCTTGTGGGACACCGGGACAGGGGGCCCGAGGGGCAATCAGCCCCAGCATTTT
TRBV30	NA	NA	TRBJ2-5	CAWSVGSSGETQYF	TGTGCCTGGAGTGTAGGTTCGAGCGGTGAGACCCAGTACTTC